This T cell receptor beta chain was recorded in a study of CD4 T cells in relation to SARS-CoV-2 and coronaviruses. Overall study context: After roughly 9 days of antigen culture, PBMC TCR beta CDR3s were sequenced.

General observations from the study: SARS-CoV-2-driven expansion was significantly weaker in crossreactive than monoreactive clones.

This table comes from immunoSEQ multiplex PCR, and its TCRdb copy is limited to in-frame clones, with some not included. Among tens of thousands of clones listed, approximately 86% were seen once. A single count supports this clone. Its matching antigen is unknown. Cryopreserved PBMCs were CD4-enriched, then split into naive and memory cells. 9.4 x 10^4 or so naive or memory CD4+ cells were cultured with CEF peptides for approximately 11 days. The sequenced material came from naive CD4+ T cells from PBMCs, cultured in vitro. The subset is: naive CD4+ T cells isolated by negative enrichment. The origin of this receptor is an adult with COVID-19.

For the CDR3, the DNA is TGCGCCAGCAGCCAAGGAAAAAGCGGAATCGACCGGTCCAGGGAGACCCAGTACTTC. As protein: CASSQGKSGIDRSRETQYF. The V gene is TRBV4-1, the J gene TRBJ2-5; D possibly corresponds to TRBD2 (5 bases). Germline V gene lookup returns CDR1 MGHRA and CDR2 YSYEKL. The CDR3 loop spans 19 amino acids. The V gene lost 1 base and the J gene lost 5 bases, with 26 bases spanning the gap.